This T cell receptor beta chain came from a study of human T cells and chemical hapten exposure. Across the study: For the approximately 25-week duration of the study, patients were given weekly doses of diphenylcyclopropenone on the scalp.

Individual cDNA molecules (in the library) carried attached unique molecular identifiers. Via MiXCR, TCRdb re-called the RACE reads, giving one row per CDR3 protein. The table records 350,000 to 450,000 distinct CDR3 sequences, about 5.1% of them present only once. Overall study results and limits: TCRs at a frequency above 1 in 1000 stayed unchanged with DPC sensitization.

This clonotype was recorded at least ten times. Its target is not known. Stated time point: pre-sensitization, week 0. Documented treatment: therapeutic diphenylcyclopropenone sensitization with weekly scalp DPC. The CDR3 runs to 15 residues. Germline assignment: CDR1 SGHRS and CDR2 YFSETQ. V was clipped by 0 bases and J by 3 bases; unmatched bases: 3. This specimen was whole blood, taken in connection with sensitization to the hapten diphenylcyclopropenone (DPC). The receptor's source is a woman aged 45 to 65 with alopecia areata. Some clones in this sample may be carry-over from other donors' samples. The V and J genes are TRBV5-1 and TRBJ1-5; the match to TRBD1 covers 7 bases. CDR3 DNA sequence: TGCGCCAGCAGCTTGGCGGGACAGTCCAATCAGCCCCAGCATTTT. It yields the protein CASSLAGQSNQPQHF. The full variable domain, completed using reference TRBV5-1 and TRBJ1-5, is KAGVTQTPRYLIKTRGQQVTLSCSPISGHRSVSWYQQTPGQGLQFLFEYFSETQRNKGNFPGRFSGRQFSNSRSEMNVSTLELGDSALYLCASSLAGQSNQPQHFGDGTRLSIL.